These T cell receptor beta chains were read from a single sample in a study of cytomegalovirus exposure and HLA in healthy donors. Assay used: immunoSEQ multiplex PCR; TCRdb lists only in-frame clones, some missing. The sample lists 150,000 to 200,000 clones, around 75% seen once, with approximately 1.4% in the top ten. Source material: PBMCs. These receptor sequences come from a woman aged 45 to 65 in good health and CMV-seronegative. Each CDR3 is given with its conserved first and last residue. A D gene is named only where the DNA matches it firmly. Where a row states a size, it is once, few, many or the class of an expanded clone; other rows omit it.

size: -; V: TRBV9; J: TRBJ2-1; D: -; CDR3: CASSVSRRLSHNEQFF; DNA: TGTGCCAGCAGCGTATCCAGGCGTCTCTCCCACAATGAGCAGTTCTTC
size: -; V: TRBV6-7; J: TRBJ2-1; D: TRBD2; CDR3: CARHSGGVSYEQFF; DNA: TGTGCCAGACATAGCGGGGGGGTAAGTTATGAGCAGTTCTTC
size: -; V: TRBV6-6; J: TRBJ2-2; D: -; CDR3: CASSYTPTAVFF; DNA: TGTGCCAGCAGTTACACCCCCACGGCGGTGTTTTTT
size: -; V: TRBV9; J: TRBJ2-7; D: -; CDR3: CASSRTGEQYF; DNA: TGTGCCAGCAGCCGCACCGGGGAGCAGTACTTC
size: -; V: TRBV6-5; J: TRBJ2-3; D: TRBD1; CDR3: CASRAIGGWADTQYF; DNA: TGTGCCAGCAGGGCAATAGGGGGCTGGGCAGATACGCAGTATTTT
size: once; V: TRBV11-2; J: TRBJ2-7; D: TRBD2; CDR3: CASSSQLAGAYEQYF; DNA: TGTGCCAGCAGCAGTCAACTAGCGGGAGCCTACGAGCAGTACTTC
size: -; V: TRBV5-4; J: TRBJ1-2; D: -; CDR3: CASSLVGAYGYTF; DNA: TGTGCCAGCAGCTTGGTGGGAGCCTATGGCTACACCTTC
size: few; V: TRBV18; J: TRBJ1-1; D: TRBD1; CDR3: CASSRDSLNTEAFF; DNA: TGTGCCAGCTCACGGGACAGTCTGAACACTGAAGCTTTCTTT
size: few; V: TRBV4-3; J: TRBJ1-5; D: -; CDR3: CASSQDSQNQPQHF; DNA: TGCGCCAGCAGCCAAGATTCCCAGAATCAGCCCCAGCATTTT
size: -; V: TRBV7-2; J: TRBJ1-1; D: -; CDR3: CASSFERGAFF; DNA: TGTGCCAGCAGCTTCGAACGGGGGGCTTTCTTT
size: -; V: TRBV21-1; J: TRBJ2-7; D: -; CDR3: CASSKGGDRGYYEQYF; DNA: TGTGCCAGCAGCAAAGGAGGGGACAGGGGCTATTACGAGCAGTACTTC
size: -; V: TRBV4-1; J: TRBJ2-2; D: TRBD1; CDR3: CASSQDSTGANTGELFF; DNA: TGCGCCAGCAGCCAAGATTCGACAGGGGCGAACACCGGGGAGCTGTTTTTT
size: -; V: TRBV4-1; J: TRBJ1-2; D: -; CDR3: CASSLDRGGGYGYTF; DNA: TGCGCCAGCAGCCTCGACCGGGGGGGTGGCTATGGCTACACCTTC
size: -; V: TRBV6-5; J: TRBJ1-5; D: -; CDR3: CASRVQGAQPQHF; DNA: TGTGCCAGCAGGGTACAGGGTGCTCAGCCCCAGCATTTT
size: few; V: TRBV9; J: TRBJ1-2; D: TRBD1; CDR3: CASSAGTGGRGYGYTF; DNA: TGTGCCAGCAGCGCCGGGACAGGGGGAAGGGGCTATGGCTACACCTTC
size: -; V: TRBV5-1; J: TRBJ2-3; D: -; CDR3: CASSGGQLTDTQYF; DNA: TGCGCCAGCAGCGGCGGACAACTCACAGATACGCAGTATTTT
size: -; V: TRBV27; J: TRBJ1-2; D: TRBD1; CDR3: CASSLSSDWTGAYYGYTF; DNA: TGTGCCAGCAGTTTATCATCGGATTGGACAGGGGCTTACTATGGCTACACCTTC
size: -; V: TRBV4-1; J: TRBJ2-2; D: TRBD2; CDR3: CASSPTGLAEGTGELFF; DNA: TGCGCCAGCAGCCCGACGGGGCTAGCGGAGGGGACCGGGGAGCTGTTTTTT
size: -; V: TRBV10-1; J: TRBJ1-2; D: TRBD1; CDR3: CASTKSGGRGYTF; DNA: TGCGCCAGCACCAAATCAGGGGGCAGGGGCTACACCTTC
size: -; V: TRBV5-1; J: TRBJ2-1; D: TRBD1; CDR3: CASRPPGGGYNEQFF; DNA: TGCGCCAGCAGGCCCCCAGGGGGCGGTTACAATGAGCAGTTCTTC
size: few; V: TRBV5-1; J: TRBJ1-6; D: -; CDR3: CASSLAGDYNSPLHF; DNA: TGCGCCAGCAGCTTGGCGGGGGACTATAATTCACCCCTCCACTTT
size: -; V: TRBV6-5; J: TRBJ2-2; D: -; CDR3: CASSYRIGGTGELFF; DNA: TGTGCCAGCAGTTACCGTATTGGAGGCACCGGGGAGCTGTTTTTT
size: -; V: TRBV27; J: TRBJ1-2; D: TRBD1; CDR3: CASSPSTGVNYGYTF; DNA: TGTGCCAGCAGTCCCTCGACAGGGGTAAACTATGGCTACACCTTC
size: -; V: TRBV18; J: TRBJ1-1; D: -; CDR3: CASSPLPGTEAFF; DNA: TGTGCCAGCTCACCATTGCCGGGAACTGAAGCTTTCTTT
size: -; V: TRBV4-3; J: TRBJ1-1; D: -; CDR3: CASSQEYGQEAFF; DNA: TGCGCCAGCAGCCAAGAGTATGGGCAAGAAGCTTTCTTT
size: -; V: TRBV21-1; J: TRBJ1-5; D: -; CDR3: CASRAREGGSQPQHF; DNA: TGTGCCAGCAGGGCACGGGAGGGGGGAAGTCAGCCCCAGCATTTT
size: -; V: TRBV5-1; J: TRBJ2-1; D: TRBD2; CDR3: CASSLREGNEQFF; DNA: TGCGCCAGCAGCTTGAGGGAGGGAAATGAGCAGTTCTTC
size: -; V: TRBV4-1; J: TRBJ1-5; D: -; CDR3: CASSQQERNQPQHF; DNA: TGCGCCAGCAGCCAACAGGAGCGGAATCAGCCCCAGCATTTT
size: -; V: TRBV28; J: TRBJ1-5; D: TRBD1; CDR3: CASSITGGDNQPQHF; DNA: TGTGCCAGCAGTATCACAGGGGGAGATAATCAGCCCCAGCATTTT
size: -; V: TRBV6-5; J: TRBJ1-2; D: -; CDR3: CASSYSSLSNYGYTF; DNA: TGTGCCAGCAGTTACTCGAGTCTTTCTAACTATGGCTACACCTTC
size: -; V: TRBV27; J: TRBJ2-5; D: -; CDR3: CASRGDKSRETQYF; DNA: TGTGCCAGCAGGGGGGACAAAAGTCGGGAGACCCAGTACTTC
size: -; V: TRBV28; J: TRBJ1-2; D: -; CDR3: CASGQEAGDGYTF; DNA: TGTGCCAGCGGCCAAGAGGCAGGGGATGGCTACACCTTC
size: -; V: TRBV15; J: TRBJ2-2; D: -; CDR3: CATPAGQENTGELFF; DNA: TGTGCCACCCCAGCGGGACAGGAGAACACCGGGGAGCTGTTTTTT
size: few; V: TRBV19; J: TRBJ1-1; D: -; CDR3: CASRQGMNTEAFF; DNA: TGTGCCAGTCGGCAGGGCATGAACACTGAAGCTTTCTTT
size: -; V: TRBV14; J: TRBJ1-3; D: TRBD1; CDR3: CASSQDHQGADTIYF; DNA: TGTGCCAGCAGCCAAGATCATCAGGGGGCGGACACCATATATTTT
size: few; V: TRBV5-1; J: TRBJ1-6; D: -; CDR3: CASSLDAYRKNSPLHF; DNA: TGCGCCAGCAGCTTGGACGCCTACAGGAAGAATTCACCCCTCCACTTT
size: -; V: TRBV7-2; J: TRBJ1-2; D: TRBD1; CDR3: CASSSTGGGYTF; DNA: TGTGCCAGCAGCTCCACAGGGGGCGGCTACACCTTC
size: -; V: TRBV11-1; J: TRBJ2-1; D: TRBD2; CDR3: CASSLWGLAGGSNEQFF; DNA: TGTGCCAGCAGCCTGTGGGGCCTAGCGGGAGGTAGCAATGAGCAGTTCTTC
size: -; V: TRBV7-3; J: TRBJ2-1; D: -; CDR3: CASSLTRKGEKNEQFF; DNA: TGTGCCAGCAGCTTAACGAGGAAGGGGGAGAAAAATGAGCAGTTCTTC
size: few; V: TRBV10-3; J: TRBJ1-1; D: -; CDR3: CAISAGLAEAFF; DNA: TGTGCCATCAGTGCAGGGCTGGCTGAAGCTTTCTTT
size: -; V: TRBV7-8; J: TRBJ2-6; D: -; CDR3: CASHGVSGANVLTF; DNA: TGTGCCAGCCATGGAGTTTCTGGGGCCAACGTCCTGACTTTC
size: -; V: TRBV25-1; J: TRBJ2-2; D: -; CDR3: CASSEFGVTGELFF; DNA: TGTGCCAGCAGTGAATTCGGGGTCACCGGGGAGCTGTTTTTT
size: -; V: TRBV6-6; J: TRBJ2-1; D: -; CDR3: CACGTLYNEQFF; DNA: TGTGCCTGCGGGACTCTCTACAATGAGCAGTTCTTC
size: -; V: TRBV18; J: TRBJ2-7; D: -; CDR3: CASSPRPGLRGQLEQYF; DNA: TGTGCCAGCTCACCTCGGCCGGGACTCCGCGGGCAGCTCGAGCAGTACTTC
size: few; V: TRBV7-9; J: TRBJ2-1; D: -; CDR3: CASSLTRGASSRTDEQFF; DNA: TGTGCCAGCAGCTTAACCCGGGGAGCGTCATCCCGTACAGATGAGCAGTTCTTC
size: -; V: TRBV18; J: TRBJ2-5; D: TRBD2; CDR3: CASSPRLAGETQYF; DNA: TGTGCCAGCTCACCGAGACTAGCGGGAGAGACCCAGTACTTC
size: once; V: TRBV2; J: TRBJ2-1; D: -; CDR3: CASSEELANEQFF; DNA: TGTGCCAGCAGTGAGGAACTAGCCAATGAGCAGTTCTTC
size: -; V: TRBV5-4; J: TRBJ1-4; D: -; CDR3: CASSPAANEKLFF; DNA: TGTGCCAGCAGCCCTGCGGCTAATGAAAAACTGTTTTTT
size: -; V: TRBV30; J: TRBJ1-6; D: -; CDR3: CAWSGGLNSPLHF; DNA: TGTGCCTGGAGTGGTGGACTTAATTCACCCCTCCACTTT
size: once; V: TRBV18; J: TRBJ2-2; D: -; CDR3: CASSLSSTMGELFF; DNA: TGTGCCAGCTCCCTGAGCAGTACTATGGGGGAGCTGTTTTTT
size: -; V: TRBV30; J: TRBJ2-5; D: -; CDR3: CAWSASWSGTQYF; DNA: TGTGCCTGGAGCGCCAGCTGGTCGGGGACCCAGTACTTC
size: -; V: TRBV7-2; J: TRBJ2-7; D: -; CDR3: CASSSQGVRDEQYF; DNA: TGTGCCAGCAGCTCACAGGGAGTTCGGGACGAGCAGTACTTC